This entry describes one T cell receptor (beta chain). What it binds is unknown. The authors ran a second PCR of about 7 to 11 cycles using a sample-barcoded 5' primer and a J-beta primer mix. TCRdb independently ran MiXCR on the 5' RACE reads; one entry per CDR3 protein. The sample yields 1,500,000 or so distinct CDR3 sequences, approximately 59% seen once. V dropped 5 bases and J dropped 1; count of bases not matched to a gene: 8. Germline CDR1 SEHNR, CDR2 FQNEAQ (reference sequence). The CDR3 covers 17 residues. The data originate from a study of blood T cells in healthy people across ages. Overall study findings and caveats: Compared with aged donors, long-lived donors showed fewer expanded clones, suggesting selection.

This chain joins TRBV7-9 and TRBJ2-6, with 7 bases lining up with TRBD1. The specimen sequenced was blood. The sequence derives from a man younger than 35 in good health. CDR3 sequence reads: CASSKTGYRSGANVLTF. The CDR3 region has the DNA TGTGCCAGCAGCAAGACAGGGTATAGGTCTGGGGCCAACGTCCTGACTTTC.